This TCR beta chain was obtained from a study of PD-L1 blockade in urothelial cancer. Study-level background: Patients started atezolizumab around 2014, 1,200 mg intravenously every 3 weeks. Researchers found blood samples held a median of approximately 150,000 T cells.

This clone was seen a few times. TCRdb's copy holds only in-frame clones and misses some; the assay was immunoSEQ multiplex PCR. The sample lists 35,000 to 55,000 clones; 88% were seen once. Between the trimmed V and J ends, which lost 1 base and 6 bases, there was a span of 3 bases. The CDR3 is 11 amino acids. Germline lookup yields CDR1 SNHLY and CDR2 FYNNEI. This chain connects TRBV2 to TRBJ1-1; D not certain. The sequence was collected from a woman aged 60-75 years with urothelial cancer. Specimen: PBMCs, collected around atezolizumab (anti-PD-L1) treatment. The CDR3: CASSEDSEAFF. Written as DNA, the CDR3 is TGTGCCAGCAGTGAAGACTCTGAAGCTTTCTTT.